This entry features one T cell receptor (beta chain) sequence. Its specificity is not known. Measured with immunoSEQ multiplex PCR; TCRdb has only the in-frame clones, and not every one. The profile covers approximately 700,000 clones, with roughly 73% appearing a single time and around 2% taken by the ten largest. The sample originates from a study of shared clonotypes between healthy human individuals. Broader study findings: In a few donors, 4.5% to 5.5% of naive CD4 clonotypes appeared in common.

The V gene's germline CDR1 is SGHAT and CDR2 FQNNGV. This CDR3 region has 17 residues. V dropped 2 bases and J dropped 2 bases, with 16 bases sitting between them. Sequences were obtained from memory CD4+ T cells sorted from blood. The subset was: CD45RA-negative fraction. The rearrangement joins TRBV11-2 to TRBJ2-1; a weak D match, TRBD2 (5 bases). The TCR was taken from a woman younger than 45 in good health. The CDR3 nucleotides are TGTGCCAGCAGCTTACCCTTCACTGGGAGCCCCTACAATGAGCAGTTCTTC. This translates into CASSLPFTGSPYNEQFF.